Here is one TCR beta chain with its context. The source of the sample is a study of monozygotic twins with inflammatory bowel disease. The CDR3 sequence is 16 residues long. CDR1 and CDR2 (germline): LGHNA, YSLEER. TCRdb re-called the 5' RACE reads; one entry per CDR3 protein, DNA not given. The sample includes approximately 160,000 distinct CDR3 sequences. This chain links TRBV4-3 with TRBJ2-3; TCRdb designates TRBD1, a call that cannot be tested without DNA. Sequencing input: blood. The TCR sequence derives from a human donor with ulcerative colitis or Crohn's disease, or a healthy co-twin of an affected twin (not recorded which). CDR3 sequence: CASSQDHGAWADTQYF.